Given below is one T cell receptor beta chain in context. This clone was recorded only once. Its recognized antigen is unknown. No base quality values were provided; no much bigger clone lies one nucleotide off. One read alone is a weak basis. The data derive from a study of metastatic and nonmetastatic thyroid tumors (dated by TCRdb to about 2020). For the wider study: For patients with malignant and with benign thyroid disease, the researchers compared repertoires between peripheral blood samples and tumor or nodule tissue samples. Study-level results and caveats: TCR beta diversity was reported as significantly higher in malignant tumors than in benign nodules, in both blood and tumor samples.

No treatment had been received by any patient before thyroid surgery. Patient clinical samples collected from the early 2010s to the late 2010s were retrospectively analysed using T-cell receptor beta sequencing. Library construction relied on PCR. The instrument was an Illumina HiSeq 4000. The TCR beta-chain CDR3 region of each patient was profiled by high-throughput sequencing. The authors' analysis ran thus. The researchers built a classifier to tell apart papillary thyroid cancer patients with distant metastasis, based on CDR3 differences among clinicopathological groups. The Shannon index was used to measure repertoire diversity, and the Morisita-Horn index was used to measure how similar tumor and blood repertoires were. The public reads were reanalyzed by TCRdb: fastp trimming at Q25, MiXCR alignment, in-frame beta chains only. The V and J calls shown here were made by TCRdb, not taken from the authors' results. The sample records 13,000 or so clones, around a quarter of which are singletons. The top ten constitute less than 60% of the sample.

CDR1 and CDR2 are read off the germline V gene as SGHNT and YENEEA. V is pruned by 4 bases and J by 6 bases, leaving 5 bases of the junction without a gene match. CDR3 length: 14 amino acids, cysteine to phenylalanine. CDR3 DNA only is kept here, 42 bases in frame from base 1. The specimen was blood. The rearranged segments are TRBV11-3 and TRBJ2-3; TRBD1 agrees with 9 junctional bases. The receptor's source is a male donor with papillary thyroid cancer or a benign thyroid nodule (not recorded which). Some clones in this sample may be carry-over from other donors' samples. The CDR3 amino acid sequence is: CASSSRDREDTQYF. The DNA sequence is as follows: TGTGCCAGCAGCTCTCGGGACAGGGAGGATACGCAGTATTTT.